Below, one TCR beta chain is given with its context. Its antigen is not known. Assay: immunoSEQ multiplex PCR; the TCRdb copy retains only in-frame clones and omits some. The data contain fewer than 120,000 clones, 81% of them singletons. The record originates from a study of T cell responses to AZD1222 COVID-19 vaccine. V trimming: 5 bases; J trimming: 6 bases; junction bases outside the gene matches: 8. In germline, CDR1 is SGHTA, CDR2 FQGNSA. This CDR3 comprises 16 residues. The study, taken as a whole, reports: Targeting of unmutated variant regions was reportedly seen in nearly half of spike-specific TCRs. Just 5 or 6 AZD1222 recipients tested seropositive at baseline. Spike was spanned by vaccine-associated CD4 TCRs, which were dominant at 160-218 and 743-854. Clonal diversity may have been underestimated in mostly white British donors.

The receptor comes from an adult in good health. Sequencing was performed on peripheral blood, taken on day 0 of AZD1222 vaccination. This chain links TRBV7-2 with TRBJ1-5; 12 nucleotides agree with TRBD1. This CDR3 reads CASSPQGQGARQPQHF. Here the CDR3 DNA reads TGTGCCAGCAGCCCGCAGGGACAGGGGGCGCGTCAGCCCCAGCATTTT.